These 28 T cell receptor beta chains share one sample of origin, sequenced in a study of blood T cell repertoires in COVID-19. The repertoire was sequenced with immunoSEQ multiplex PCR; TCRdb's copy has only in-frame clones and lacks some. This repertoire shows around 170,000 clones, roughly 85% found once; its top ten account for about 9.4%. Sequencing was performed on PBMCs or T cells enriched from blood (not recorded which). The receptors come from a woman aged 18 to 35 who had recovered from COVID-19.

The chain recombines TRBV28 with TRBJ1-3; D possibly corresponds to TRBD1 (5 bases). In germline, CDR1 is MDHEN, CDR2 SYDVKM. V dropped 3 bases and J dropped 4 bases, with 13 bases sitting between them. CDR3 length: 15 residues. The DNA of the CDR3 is TGTGCCAGCAGTTTGGGGGGAACTGTGGGAAACACCATATATTTT. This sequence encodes CASSLGGTVGNTIYF.

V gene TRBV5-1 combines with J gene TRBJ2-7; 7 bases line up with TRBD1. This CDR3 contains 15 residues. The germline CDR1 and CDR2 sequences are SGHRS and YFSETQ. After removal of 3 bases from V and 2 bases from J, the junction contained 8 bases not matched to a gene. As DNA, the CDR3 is TGCGCCAGCAGCTCATCGACAGGGTGGACCTACGAGCAGTACTTC. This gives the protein CASSSSTGWTYEQYF.

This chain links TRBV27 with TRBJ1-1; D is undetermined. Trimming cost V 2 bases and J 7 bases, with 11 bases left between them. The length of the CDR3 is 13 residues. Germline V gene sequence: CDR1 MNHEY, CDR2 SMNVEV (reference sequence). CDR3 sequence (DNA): TGTGCCAGCAGTTTAACTTCAGGCAGTGAAGCTTTCTTT. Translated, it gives CASSLTSGSEAFF.

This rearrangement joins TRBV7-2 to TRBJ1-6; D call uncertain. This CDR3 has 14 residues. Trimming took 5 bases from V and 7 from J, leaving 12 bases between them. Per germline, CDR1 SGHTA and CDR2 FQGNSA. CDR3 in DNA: TGTGCCAGCAGCCCACGGCCGGAGAATTCACCCCTCCACTTT. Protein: CASSPRPENSPLHF.

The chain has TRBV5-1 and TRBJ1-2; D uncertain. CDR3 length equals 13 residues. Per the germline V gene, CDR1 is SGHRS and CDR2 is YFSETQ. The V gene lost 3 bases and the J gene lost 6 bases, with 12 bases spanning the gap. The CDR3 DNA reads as TGCGCCAGCAGCTGGAACGGGATGGATGGCTACACCTTC. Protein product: CASSWNGMDGYTF.

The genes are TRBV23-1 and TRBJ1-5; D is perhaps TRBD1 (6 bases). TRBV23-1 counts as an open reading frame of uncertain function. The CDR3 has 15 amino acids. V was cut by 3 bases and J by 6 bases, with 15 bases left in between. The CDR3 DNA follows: TGCGCCAGCAGTCACTTCTTCAGGGGTCGTCAGCCCCAGCATTTT. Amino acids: CASSHFFRGRQPQHF.

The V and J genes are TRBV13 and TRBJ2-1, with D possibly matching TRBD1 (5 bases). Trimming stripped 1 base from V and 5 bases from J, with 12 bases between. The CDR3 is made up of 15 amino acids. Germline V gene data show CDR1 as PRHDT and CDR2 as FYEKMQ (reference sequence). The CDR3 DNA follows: TGTGCCAGCAGCTTAGAAGCGCTAGGGGACAATGAGCAGTTCTTC. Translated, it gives CASSLEALGDNEQFF.

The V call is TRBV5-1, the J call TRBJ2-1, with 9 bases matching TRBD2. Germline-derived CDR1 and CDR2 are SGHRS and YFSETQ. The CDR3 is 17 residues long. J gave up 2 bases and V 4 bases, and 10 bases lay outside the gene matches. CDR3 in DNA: TGCGCCAGCAGCCCCGAACTTCCTAGCGGGACCTACAATGAGCAGTTCTTC. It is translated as CASSPELPSGTYNEQFF.

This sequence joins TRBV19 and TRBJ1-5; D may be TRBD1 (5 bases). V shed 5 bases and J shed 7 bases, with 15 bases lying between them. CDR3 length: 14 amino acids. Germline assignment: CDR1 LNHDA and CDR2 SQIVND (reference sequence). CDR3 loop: CASSGVTGAQPQHF. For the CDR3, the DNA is TGTGCCAGTAGTGGGGTCACTGGGGCACAGCCCCAGCATTTT. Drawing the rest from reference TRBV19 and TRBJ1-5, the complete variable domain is DGGITQSPKYLFRKEGQNVTLSCEQNLNHDAMYWYRQDPGQGLRLIYYSQIVNDFQKGDIAEGYSVSREKKESFPLTVTSAQKNPTAFYLCASSGVTGAQPQHFGDGTRLSIL.

The CDR3 DNA reads as TGTGCCAGCAGCTTAGGCGGTAGCGGGAGGGCCTACGAGCAGTACTTC. It translates to CASSLGGSGRAYEQYF. V is TRBV13 and J is TRBJ2-7, with 11 bases fitting TRBD2. The trim removed 0 bases at V and 2 bases at J, leaving 3 bases unmatched. The CDR3 covers 16 residues. Germline lookup yields CDR1 PRHDT and CDR2 FYEKMQ (reference sequence).

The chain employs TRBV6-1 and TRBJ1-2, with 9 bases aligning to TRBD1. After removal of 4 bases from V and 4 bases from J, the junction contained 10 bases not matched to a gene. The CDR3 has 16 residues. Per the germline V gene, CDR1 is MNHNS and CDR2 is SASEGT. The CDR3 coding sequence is TGTGCCAGCAGTGTGGCCACAGGGGGCGGATCCTATGGCTACACCTTC. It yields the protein CASSVATGGGSYGYTF.

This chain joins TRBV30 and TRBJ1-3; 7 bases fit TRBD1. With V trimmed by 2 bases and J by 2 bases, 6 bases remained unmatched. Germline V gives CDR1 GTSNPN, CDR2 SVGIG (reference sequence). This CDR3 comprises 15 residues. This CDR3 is CAWSLAGGPGNTIYF. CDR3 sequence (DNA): TGTGCCTGGAGTTTAGCAGGGGGTCCTGGAAACACCATATATTTT.

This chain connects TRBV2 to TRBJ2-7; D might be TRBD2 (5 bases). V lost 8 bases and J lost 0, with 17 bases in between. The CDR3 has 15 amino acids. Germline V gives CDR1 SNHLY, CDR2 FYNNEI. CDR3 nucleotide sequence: TGTGCCAGCCGGTCCCCCCGGGGAAGCTCCTACGAGCAGTACTTC. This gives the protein CASRSPRGSSYEQYF.

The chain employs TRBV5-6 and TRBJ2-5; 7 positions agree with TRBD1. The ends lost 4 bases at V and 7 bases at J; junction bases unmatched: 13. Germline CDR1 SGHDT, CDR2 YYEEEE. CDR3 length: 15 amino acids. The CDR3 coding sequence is TGTGCCAGCAGCGCTACTGACAGGGCGAGGTGGACCCAGTACTTC. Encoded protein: CASSATDRARWTQYF.

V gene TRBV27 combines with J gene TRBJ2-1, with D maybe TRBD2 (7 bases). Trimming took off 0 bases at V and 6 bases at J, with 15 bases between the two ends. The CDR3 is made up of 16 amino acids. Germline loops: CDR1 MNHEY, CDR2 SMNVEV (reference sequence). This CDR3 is CASSLSRRGHANEQFF. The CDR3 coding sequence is TGTGCCAGCAGTTTATCTCGGCGGGGGCACGCCAATGAGCAGTTCTTC.

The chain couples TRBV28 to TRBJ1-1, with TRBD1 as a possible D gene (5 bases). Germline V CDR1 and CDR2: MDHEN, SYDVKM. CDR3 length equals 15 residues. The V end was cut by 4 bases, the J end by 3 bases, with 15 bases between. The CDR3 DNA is TGTGCCAGCAGTTCAGATCCTATAGGGGACACTGAAGCTTTCTTT. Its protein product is CASSSDPIGDTEAFF. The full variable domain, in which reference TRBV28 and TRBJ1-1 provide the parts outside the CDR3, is DVKVTQSSRYLVKRTGEKVFLECVQDMDHENMFWYRQDPGLGLRLIYFSYDVKMKEKGDIPEGYSVSREKKERFSLILESASTNQTSMYLCASSSDPIGDTEAFFGQGTRLTVV.

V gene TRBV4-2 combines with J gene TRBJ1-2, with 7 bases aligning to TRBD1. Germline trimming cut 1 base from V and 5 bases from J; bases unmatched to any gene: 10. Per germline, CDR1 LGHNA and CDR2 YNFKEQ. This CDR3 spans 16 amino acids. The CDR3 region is CASSQVGWDSGYGYTF. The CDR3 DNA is TGTGCCAGCAGCCAAGTGGGCTGGGACAGTGGGTATGGCTACACCTTC.

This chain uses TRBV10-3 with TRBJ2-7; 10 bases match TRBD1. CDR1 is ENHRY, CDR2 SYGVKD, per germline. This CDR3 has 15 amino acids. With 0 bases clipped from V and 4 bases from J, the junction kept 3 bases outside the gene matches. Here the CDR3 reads CAISESGTGVYEQYF. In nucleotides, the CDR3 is TGTGCCATCAGTGAGTCAGGGACAGGGGTTTACGAGCAGTACTTC.

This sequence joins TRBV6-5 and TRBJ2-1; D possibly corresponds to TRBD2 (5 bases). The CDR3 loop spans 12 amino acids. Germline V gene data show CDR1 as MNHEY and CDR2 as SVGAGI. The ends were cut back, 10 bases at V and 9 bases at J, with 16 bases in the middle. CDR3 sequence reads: CATSREFGEQFF. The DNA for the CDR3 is TGTGCCACTTCGAGGGAGTTCGGTGAGCAGTTCTTC.

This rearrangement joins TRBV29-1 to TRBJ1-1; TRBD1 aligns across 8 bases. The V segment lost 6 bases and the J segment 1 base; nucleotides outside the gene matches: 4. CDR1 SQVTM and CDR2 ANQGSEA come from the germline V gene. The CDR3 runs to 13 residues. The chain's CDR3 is CSVKTGGNTEAFF. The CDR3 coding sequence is TGCAGCGTCAAAACAGGGGGGAACACTGAAGCTTTCTTT.

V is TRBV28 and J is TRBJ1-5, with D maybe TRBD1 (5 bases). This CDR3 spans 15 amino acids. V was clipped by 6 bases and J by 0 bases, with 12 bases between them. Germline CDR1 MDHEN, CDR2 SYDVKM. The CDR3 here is CASSQRGLSNQPQHF. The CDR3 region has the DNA TGTGCCAGCAGCCAACGGGGACTTAGCAATCAGCCCCAGCATTTT.

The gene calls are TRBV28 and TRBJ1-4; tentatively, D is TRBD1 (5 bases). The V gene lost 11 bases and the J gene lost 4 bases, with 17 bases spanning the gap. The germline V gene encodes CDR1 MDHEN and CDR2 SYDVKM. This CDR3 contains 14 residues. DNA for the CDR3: TGTGCCGCGACCTCAGGGCCTCTTAATGAAAAACTGTTTTTT. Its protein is CAATSGPLNEKLFF.

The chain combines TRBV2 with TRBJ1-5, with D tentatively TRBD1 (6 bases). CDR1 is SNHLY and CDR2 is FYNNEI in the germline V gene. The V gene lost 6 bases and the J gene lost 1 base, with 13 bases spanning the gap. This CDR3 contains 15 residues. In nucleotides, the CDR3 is TGTGCCAGCAGCCGGACAGAGGTCAGCAATCAGCCCCAGCATTTT. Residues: CASSRTEVSNQPQHF.

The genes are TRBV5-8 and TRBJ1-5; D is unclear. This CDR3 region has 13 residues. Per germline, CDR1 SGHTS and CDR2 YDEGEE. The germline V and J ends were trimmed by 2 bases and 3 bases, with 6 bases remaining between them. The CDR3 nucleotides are TGTGCCAGCAGCTTCCAGGACAATCAGCCCCAGCATTTT. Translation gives CASSFQDNQPQHF.

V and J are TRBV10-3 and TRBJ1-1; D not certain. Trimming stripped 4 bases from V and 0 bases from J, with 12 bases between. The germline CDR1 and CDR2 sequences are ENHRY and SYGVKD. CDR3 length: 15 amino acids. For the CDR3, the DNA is TGTGCCATCAGTGCGTACGACATACTGAACACTGAAGCTTTCTTT. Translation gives CAISAYDILNTEAFF.

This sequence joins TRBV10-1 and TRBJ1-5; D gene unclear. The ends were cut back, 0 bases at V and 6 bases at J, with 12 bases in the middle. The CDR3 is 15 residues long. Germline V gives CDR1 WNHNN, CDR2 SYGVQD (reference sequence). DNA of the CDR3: TGCGCCAGCAGTGAGTCTACCTGGTTTAGTCAGCCCCAGCATTTT. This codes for CASSESTWFSQPQHF.

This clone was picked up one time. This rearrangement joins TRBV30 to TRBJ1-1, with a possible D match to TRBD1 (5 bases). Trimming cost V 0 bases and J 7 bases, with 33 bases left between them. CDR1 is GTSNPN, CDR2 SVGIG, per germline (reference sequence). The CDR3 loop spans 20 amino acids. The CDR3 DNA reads TGTGCCTGGAGTGTACCGAACTACGAACAAGTGAACGCAGGGCGAGGTGAAGCTTTCTTT. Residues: CAWSVPNYEQVNAGRGEAFF.

CDR3 region: CASSQGSGGTGELFF. The CDR3 coding sequence is TGTGCCAGCAGCCAAGGAAGCGGGGGCACCGGGGAGCTGTTTTTT. The gene calls are TRBV4-2 and TRBJ2-2, with 8 bases identical to TRBD2. The CDR3 covers 15 residues. Germline loops: CDR1 LGHNA, CDR2 YNFKEQ. The ends lost 1 base at V and 4 bases at J; junction bases unmatched: 2.